The 27 T cell receptor beta chains in this list originate from one sample, sequenced in a study of blood T cell repertoires in COVID-19. This table comes from immunoSEQ multiplex PCR, and its TCRdb copy is limited to in-frame clones, with some not included. The sample lists fewer than 200,000 clones; approximately 81% were seen once. Sequencing was performed on peripheral blood. The receptors shown here come from a woman aged 55-75 years with COVID-19, enrolled during active disease.

V is TRBV3-1 (or the pseudogene TRBV3-2) and J is TRBJ1-4, with 7 bases lining up with TRBD1. The CDR3 runs to 17 residues. After removal of 4 bases from V and 5 bases from J, the junction contained 13 bases not matched to a gene. In germline, CDR1 is LGHDT, CDR2 YNNKEL (reference sequence). The CDR3 loop is CASSRLGGPGGNEKLFF. Here the CDR3 DNA reads TGTGCCAGCAGCCGCCTAGGGGGGCCAGGGGGGAATGAAAAACTGTTTTTT.

This clone appeared a few times. The V gene is TRBV4-1, the J gene TRBJ1-3, with D unresolved. The length of the CDR3 is 16 residues. The germline V gene has CDR1 MGHRA and CDR2 YSYEKL. V was trimmed by 1 base and J by 0 bases, leaving 10 bases between them. The CDR3 bases are TGCGCCAGCAGCCAAGTCGACTCAAGCTCTGGAAACACCATATATTTT. It is translated as CASSQVDSSSGNTIYF.

This clone was found many times. The chain employs TRBV30 and TRBJ1-4, with D perhaps matching TRBD1 (5 bases). The CDR3 has 15 amino acids. V was trimmed by 4 bases and J by 7 bases, leaving 19 bases between them. Germline assignment: CDR1 GTSNPN and CDR2 SVGIG (reference sequence). CDR3 amino acids: CAWNTAGGSSEKLFF. CDR3 sequence (DNA): TGTGCCTGGAATACCGCCGGGGGTTCGAGTGAAAAACTGTTTTTT.

The chain uses TRBV19 and TRBJ1-5, with TRBD1 matching 11 bases. J gave up 6 bases and V 4 bases, and 5 bases lay outside the gene matches. There are 15 residues in the CDR3. The germline V gene has CDR1 LNHDA and CDR2 SQIVND (reference sequence). As DNA, the CDR3 is TGTGCCAGTAGTACGGGGACAGGGGGGGGTCAGCCCCAGCATTTT. Its translation: CASSTGTGGGQPQHF.

The gene calls are TRBV14 and TRBJ2-6; 7 bases are shared with TRBD2. V lost 4 bases and J lost 4; bases outside the gene matches: 7. This CDR3 is built from 16 residues. Germline assignment: CDR1 SGHDN and CDR2 FVKESK. CDR3 sequence: CASSPGGFSGANVLTF. The CDR3 nucleotides read TGTGCCAGCAGCCCCGGGGGGTTCTCCGGGGCCAACGTCCTGACTTTC. Full variable domain (remainder filled in from reference TRBV14 and TRBJ2-6): EAGVTQFPSHSVIEKGQTVTLRCDPISGHDNLYWYRRVMGKEIKFLLHFVKESKQDESGMPNNRFLAERTGGTYSTLKVQPAELEDSGVYFCASSPGGFSGANVLTFGAGSRLTVL.

Concerning this clone itself: Other DNA sequences in the same sample also yield this CDR3. The genes are TRBV5-1 and TRBJ1-5; a possible D gene is TRBD1 (6 bases). The germline gives CDR1 SGHRS, CDR2 YFSETQ. The CDR3 has 15 residues. V was shortened by 3 bases and J by 0 bases, with 10 bases between the two germline ends. The CDR3 DNA reads TGCGCCAGCAGCTCGGCAGGGGATAGCAATCAGCCCCAGCATTTT. It is translated as CASSSAGDSNQPQHF.

This clone was picked up one time. This chain joins TRBV2 and TRBJ2-2, with a weak D call TRBD1 (6 bases). The CDR3 is 13 amino acids. The V end lost 2 bases, the J end lost 6 bases, and 7 bases lay between the germline ends. From germline, CDR1 is SNHLY and CDR2 FYNNEI. CDR3 coding DNA: TGTGCCAGCAGTGAAACAGGGCCCGGGGAGCTGTTTTTT. Its translation: CASSETGPGELFF.

The chain joins TRBV6-1 to TRBJ1-1, with TRBD1 as a possible D gene (6 bases). The germline V gene encodes CDR1 MNHNS and CDR2 SASEGT. V gave up 3 bases and J gave up 6 bases, with 14 bases separating them. The CDR3 has 14 amino acids. CDR3 sequence: CASSDPGTRPEAFF. CDR3 DNA sequence: TGTGCCAGCAGTGATCCCGGGACACGCCCTGAAGCTTTCTTT.

The chain has TRBV6-5 and TRBJ1-1; 12 bases align to TRBD1. This CDR3 has 15 residues. CDR1 is MNHEY and CDR2 is SVGAGI in the germline V gene. V lost 6 bases to trimming and J lost 8 bases; unmatched junction nucleotides: 10. The CDR3 DNA is TGTGCCAGCAGCAACACCGGGACAGGGGGCCTGGAAGCTTTCTTT. Its protein is CASSNTGTGGLEAFF.

The DNA for the CDR3 is TGTGCCAGCAGCAAAAGATTCGGGACAGGGGGCAATCAGCCCCAGCATTTT. As protein: CASSKRFGTGGNQPQHF. The chain is built from TRBV27 and TRBJ1-5, with 10 nucleotides matching TRBD1. The CDR3 sequence is 17 residues long. CDR1 is MNHEY, CDR2 SMNVEV, per germline (reference sequence). With 6 bases clipped from V and 2 bases from J, the junction kept 10 bases outside the gene matches.

The chain recombines TRBV5-5 with TRBJ1-2; maybe TRBD1 (5 bases). Germline assignment: CDR1 SGHKS and CDR2 YYEKEE (reference sequence). This CDR3 is 15 amino acids long. V lost 2 bases and J 3 bases, leaving 14 bases between the germline ends. The CDR3 protein is CASSLMQGGHYGYTF. The CDR3 coding sequence is TGTGCCAGCAGCTTAATGCAGGGAGGGCACTATGGCTACACCTTC.

The chain carries TRBV5-8 and TRBJ2-7; 7 positions match TRBD1. The length of the CDR3 is 13 residues. Trimming removed 5 bases from V and 3 bases from J; junction bases left unmatched: 5. CDR1 is SGHTS, CDR2 YDEGEE, per germline. CDR3 sequence (DNA): TGTGCCAGCAGTTTTGACAGGGACTACGAGCAGTACGTC. Translating gives CASSFDRDYEQYV.

This clone was counted only a few times. The chain combines TRBV6-6 with TRBJ1-5; 11 positions agree with TRBD1. CDR3 size: 15 residues. The germline V gene has CDR1 MNHNY and CDR2 SVGAGI (reference sequence). V shed 4 bases and J 7 bases; nucleotides not matched to a gene: 6. The CDR3 DNA sequence: TGTGCCAGCAGTTCCCCCGGGACAGGGGGACAGCCCCAGCATTTT. Protein product: CASSSPGTGGQPQHF.

This clone was seen more than once but under ten times. The chain joins TRBV15 to TRBJ1-2; 9 bases match TRBD1. The CDR3 runs 14 residues. Germline values: CDR1 LNHNV, CDR2 YYDKDF (reference sequence). V lost 1 base to trimming and J lost 4 bases; unmatched junction nucleotides: 1. The CDR3 DNA reads as TGTGCCACCAGCAGAGGGACAGGGGTCTATGGCTACACCTTC. Its protein is CATSRGTGVYGYTF.

The chain is built from TRBV6-5 and TRBJ2-3, with 11 bases aligning to TRBD2. Per germline, CDR1 MNHEY and CDR2 SVGAGI. The V and J ends lost 5 bases and 11 bases, in that order; junction bases with no gene match: 9. This CDR3 spans 14 amino acids. CDR3 nucleotide sequence: TGTGCCAGCAGTCTAGCGGGAGGCCCCCGTGTGCAGTATTTT. Its translation is CASSLAGGPRVQYF.

This clone appeared a single time. The chain couples TRBV5-1 to TRBJ2-2, with TRBD2 identical over 8 bases. The CDR3 is 14 amino acids. V lost 8 bases, J lost 5 bases, and 8 bases stayed unmatched. Per germline, CDR1 SGHRS and CDR2 YFSETQ. CDR3 coding DNA: TGCGCCAGTATCCCGGGACTAGGAACCGGGGAGCTGTTTTTT. The encoded protein is CASIPGLGTGELFF.

To note about this clone: The same CDR3 arises from other DNA sequences in this sample as well. The chain couples TRBV5-1 to TRBJ1-1; TRBD1 is a possible D gene (6 bases). Germline values: CDR1 SGHRS, CDR2 YFSETQ. The V end was cut by 1 base, the J end by 4 bases, with 8 bases between. The CDR3 is made up of 13 amino acids. CDR3 sequence reads: CASSLTGRTEAFF. The CDR3 DNA follows: TGCGCCAGCAGCTTGACAGGGCGCACTGAAGCTTTCTTT.

In its sample, this clone was seen once. The chain joins TRBV9 to TRBJ2-1; 14 bases are a match to TRBD2. CDR3 length: 16 residues. Germline V lookup: CDR1 SGDLS, CDR2 YYNGEE. V lost 4 bases to trimming and J lost 6 bases; unmatched junction nucleotides: 6. CDR3 in amino acids: CASSPSTSGRVNEQFF. CDR3 in DNA: TGTGCCAGCAGCCCATCGACTAGCGGGAGGGTCAATGAGCAGTTCTTC. The variable domain in full, with the rest retrieved from reference TRBV9 and TRBJ2-1, is DSGVTQTPKHLITATGQRVTLRCSPRSGDLSVYWYQQSLDQGLQFLIQYYNGEERAKGNILERFSAQQFPDLHSELNLSSLELGDSALYFCASSPSTSGRVNEQFFGPGTRLTVL.

This chain uses TRBV3-1 (or the pseudogene TRBV3-2) with TRBJ1-4; D gene uncertain. Trimming removed 3 bases at V and 5 bases at J, with 7 bases between. This CDR3 has 13 amino acids. CDR1 and CDR2 from the germline V gene are LGHDT and YNNKEL (reference sequence). Here the CDR3 reads CASSQAQNEKLFF. CDR3 in DNA: TGTGCCAGCAGCCAGGCCCAGAATGAAAAACTGTTTTTT.

The gene calls are TRBV18 and TRBJ2-3; D possibly corresponds to TRBD2 (6 bases). The V end was cut by 3 bases, the J end by 5 bases, with 9 bases between. CDR1 is KGHSH and CDR2 is LQKENI in the germline V gene. This CDR3 has 13 amino acids. CDR3 amino acids: CASSPLGGDTQYF. The DNA of the CDR3 is TGTGCCAGCTCACCTCTCGGGGGAGATACGCAGTATTTT.

This chain joins TRBV5-1 and TRBJ2-1; D is perhaps TRBD1 (6 bases). From germline, CDR1 is SGHRS and CDR2 YFSETQ. The CDR3 consists of 13 residues. Trimming took 4 bases from V and 5 from J, leaving 10 bases between them. The CDR3 DNA reads as TGCGCCAGCAGCATAGGACAGAACAATGAGCAGTTCTTC. Residues: CASSIGQNNEQFF.

This chain links TRBV11-1 with TRBJ2-1; D is ambiguous. Trimming left V 2 bases short and J 5 bases short, with 4 bases between. In germline, CDR1 is SGHAT, CDR2 FQDESV (reference sequence). CDR3 length: 12 amino acids. Written as DNA, the CDR3 is TGTGCCAGCAGCTTATCAGACAATGAGCAGTTCTTC. It codes for CASSLSDNEQFF.

The chain couples TRBV5-1 to TRBJ2-1; 7 bases are shared with TRBD2. Germline lookup yields CDR1 SGHRS and CDR2 YFSETQ. The CDR3 has 16 amino acids. V trimming: 0 bases; J trimming: 6 bases; junction bases outside the gene matches: 9. The CDR3: CASSLDGSGVGNEQFF. The DNA for the CDR3 is TGCGCCAGCAGCTTGGACGGGAGCGGGGTAGGCAATGAGCAGTTCTTC.

This chain links TRBV4-1 with TRBJ2-1; 8 positions agree with TRBD2. The length of the CDR3 is 16 residues. Unmatched junction bases numbered 8, after V lost 0 bases and J lost 7 bases. The germline V gene has CDR1 MGHRA and CDR2 YSYEKL. The CDR3 sequence: CASSQDPSGGFNEQFF. Written as DNA, the CDR3 is TGCGCCAGCAGCCAAGATCCCAGCGGGGGTTTTAATGAGCAGTTCTTC.

The V call is TRBV7-9, the J call TRBJ1-2, with D perhaps TRBD1 (6 bases). The germline V and J ends were trimmed by 5 bases and 3 bases, with 16 bases remaining between them. This CDR3 has 15 amino acids. CDR1 is SEHNR and CDR2 is FQNEAQ in the germline V gene (reference sequence). The CDR3 DNA reads TGTGCCAGCAGCGGGGAACAGAGGGGGTACTATGGCTACACCTTC. Amino acid sequence: CASSGEQRGYYGYTF.

The V and J genes are TRBV7-9 and TRBJ1-1, with D tentatively TRBD1 (5 bases). CDR3 length: 16 amino acids. V shed 1 base and J shed 3 bases, with 15 bases lying between them. Germline assignment: CDR1 SEHNR and CDR2 FQNEAQ (reference sequence). The DNA of the CDR3 is TGTGCCAGCAGCTTAGGGAGGGTCAGGGAGGACACTGAAGCTTTCTTT. This gives the protein CASSLGRVREDTEAFF.

The chain is built from TRBV3-1 (or the pseudogene TRBV3-2) and TRBJ1-1; TRBD1 agrees at 7 bases. In germline, CDR1 is LGHDT, CDR2 YNNKEL (reference sequence). V trimming: 1 base; J trimming: 4 bases; junction bases outside the gene matches: 9. The CDR3 spans 16 residues. CDR3 sequence reads: CASSQGGGRPGTEAFF. CDR3 coding DNA: TGTGCCAGCAGCCAAGGAGGGGGCAGGCCGGGCACTGAAGCTTTCTTT.